This is a list of T cell receptor beta chains from one sample in a study of regulatory T cells in long-lasting Graves disease. TCRdb used MiXCR to reprocess the multiplex PCR reads, holding one entry per CDR3 protein. The repertoire holds 650,000 to 700,000 distinct CDR3 sequences, with about 32% as singletons. The source material was peripheral blood mononuclear cells (PBMCs), sampled when the disease was refractory, from a patient treated with antithyroid drugs. The receptors here all came from a female donor with Graves disease. Both conserved end residues are part of each CDR3. Each record gives: V gene, J gene, clone size, D gene, CDR3 protein, CDR3 DNA. The D gene is left open where the match is weak. Clone size is not always given. Where it is, it says once, few, many or a class for expanded clones.

>TRBV29-1|TRBJ2-7|-|-
CSVDLLGSYEQYF
TGCAGCGTTGATTTGTTAGGCTCCTACGAGCAGTACTTC
>TRBV19|TRBJ1-1|-|TRBD1
CASSMSVGTGVTEAFF
TGTGCCAGTAGTATGAGTGTGGGGACAGGGGTGACTGAAGCTTTCTTT
>TRBV7-9|TRBJ1-2|-|TRBD1
CASSLGTQGAQSGYTF
TGTGCCAGCAGCTTAGGGACCCAGGGGGCGCAGAGTGGCTACACCTTC
>TRBV2|TRBJ1-4|few|TRBD1
CASSPTGGTANEKLFF
TGTGCCAGCAGCCCGACAGGGGGCACTGCTAATGAAAAACTGTTTTTT
>TRBV20-1|TRBJ2-3|-|-
CSAVTDTQYF
TGCAGTGCTGTAACAGATACGCAGTATTTT
>TRBV7-7|TRBJ1-2|few|-
CASSSFRANYGYTF
TGTGCTAGCAGCTCTTTCCGGGCCAACTATGGCTACACCTTC
>TRBV6-2/TRBV6-3|TRBJ1-1|few|-
CATRDRPSEAFF
TGTGCCACCAGGGACCGTCCGTCTGAAGCTTTCTTT
>TRBV12-3/TRBV12-4|TRBJ2-7|-|-
CASSFYGMGYEQYF
TGTGCCAGCAGTTTTTACGGGATGGGCTACGAGCAGTACTTC
>TRBV12-5|TRBJ1-1|-|-
CASGLGNLNTEAFF
TGTGCTAGTGGTCTTGGCAACTTGAACACTGAAGCTTTCTTT
>TRBV12-3/TRBV12-4|TRBJ1-1|many|-
CASTPLSQPGAEAFF
TGTGCCAGCACCCCCCTCTCGCAGCCAGGCGCTGAAGCTTTCTTT
>TRBV6-2/TRBV6-3|TRBJ1-5|-|-
CASQRDSNQPQHF
TGTGCCAGCCAAAGGGACAGCAATCAGCCCCAGCATTTT
>TRBV6-2/TRBV6-3|TRBJ1-5|-|-
CASRTGTGYSNQPQHF
TGTGCCAGCAGGACCGGGACGGGATATAGCAATCAGCCCCAGCATTTT
>TRBV29-1|TRBJ1-2|-|-
CSVEDQQGHGYTF
TGCAGCGTTGAAGATCAACAGGGTCATGGCTACACCTTC
>TRBV6-1|TRBJ1-3|-|TRBD1
CASTRRTGASGNTIYF
TGTGCCAGCACCAGACGCACAGGGGCCTCTGGAAACACCATATATTTT